This passage covers 29 T cell receptor beta chains from one sample sequenced in a study of spatial heterogeneity in lung cancer. Time point meaning: sample taken at primary tumor resection. One entry per CDR3 protein results from TCRdb running MiXCR on the 5' RACE reads. Of under 5,000 distinct CDR3 sequences in the sample, 8.5% to 10% were seen once. Whole-study findings and limits: Tumors with more nonsynonymous mutations had more expanded intratumoral alpha and beta TCRs.

For these TCRs, the target antigens are not known. The sample in question was lung tumor tissue, obtained at surgery. Source of these receptors: a male donor with early-stage non-small cell lung cancer.

This clonotype is judged medium-sized. Little can be read into the size of this beta chain, an off-target read in a library designed for alpha chains. The gene calls are TRBV20-1 and TRBJ2-5; tentative D call: TRBD2 (5 bases). The germline V gene has CDR1 DFQATT and CDR2 SNEGSKA (reference sequence). There are 13 residues in the CDR3. The V end lost 6 bases, the J end lost 1 base, and 12 bases lay between the germline ends. CDR3 sequence reads: CSATLDFQETQYF. The DNA of the CDR3 is TGCAGTGCCACTCTGGACTTCCAAGAGACCCAGTACTTC.

This clonotype was counted a few times. This beta chain came through as a stray read in a library set up for alpha chains, and its size says little. The chain carries TRBV20-1 and TRBJ2-5, with 9 bases aligning to TRBD1. CDR3 length: 13 residues. Germline CDR1 and CDR2: DFQATT and SNEGSKA (reference sequence). The J segment lost 5 bases and the V segment lost 6 bases, leaving 7 bases of the junction unmatched. Here the CDR3 reads CSAGDRVRETQYF. For the CDR3, the DNA is TGCAGTGCGGGGGACAGGGTTAGGGAGACCCAGTACTTC.

Regarding this clonotype: Little can be read into the size of this beta chain, an off-target read in a library designed for alpha chains. The rearrangement uses TRBV20-1 and TRBJ2-3; 11 bases are a match to TRBD1. Germline V gives CDR1 DFQATT, CDR2 SNEGSKA (reference sequence). With 3 bases clipped from V and 2 bases from J, the junction kept 1 base outside the gene matches. The length of the CDR3 is 14 residues. As DNA, the CDR3 is TGCAGTGCTAGGGACAGGGGGCCCACAGATACGCAGTATTTT. It yields the protein CSARDRGPTDTQYF.

This clonotype was found a few times. Because the library targeted alpha chains, this beta chain is an off-target read whose size means little. This chain uses TRBV6-5 with TRBJ2-7; the D gene could be TRBD1 or TRBD2 (5 bases each). This CDR3 region has 15 residues. Trimming cost V 6 bases and J 7 bases, with 22 bases left between them. Germline values: CDR1 MNHEY, CDR2 SVGAGI. DNA for the CDR3: TGTGCCAGCAGGACCAATGGGGGTCCTTTAGTGGAGCAGTACTTC. This sequence encodes CASRTNGGPLVEQYF.

This clonotype rates as medium-sized. The library was built for alpha chains, so this beta chain is an off-target read and its size means little. CDR3 loop: CASTPSRQVYGYTF. The CDR3 DNA is TGTGCCAGTACCCCATCACGACAGGTTTATGGCTACACCTTC. V usage is TRBV19 and J usage is TRBJ1-2; possibly TRBD1 for D (6 bases). This CDR3 comprises 14 residues. Germline V CDR1 and CDR2: LNHDA, SQIVND (reference sequence). The V and J ends lost 7 bases and 5 bases respectively, with 17 bases between them.

This clonotype came up a few times. This beta chain lies outside the target of a library built for alpha chains; its clone size means little. The rearrangement uses TRBV29-1 and TRBJ2-7, with D perhaps TRBD1 (6 bases). Trimming pared 6 bases from V and 0 bases from J, leaving 15 bases between. The CDR3 consists of 14 residues. The V gene's germline CDR1 is SQVTM and CDR2 ANQGSEA. This CDR3 is CSVAGTSSSYEQYF. The CDR3, as DNA: TGCAGCGTAGCCGGGACATCTTCCTCCTACGAGCAGTACTTC.

Concerning this clonotype itself: Within a library made for alpha chains, this beta chain is off target, and its count is uninformative. The J gene is TRBJ1-5, the V gene TRBV5-1; 8 nucleotides align to TRBD1. The length of the CDR3 is 15 residues. V trimming: 2 bases; J trimming: 6 bases; junction bases outside the gene matches: 7. Germline V gene lookup returns CDR1 SGHRS and CDR2 YFSETQ. CDR3 nucleotide sequence: TGCGCCAGCAGCTTCTCAGGGGGCTTAGGTCAGCCCCAGCATTTT. Encoded protein: CASSFSGGLGQPQHF.

This clonotype was detected a few times. As an off-target read in a library built for alpha chains, this beta chain has a frequency of little significance. The chain has TRBV7-2 and TRBJ2-1; 7 nucleotides align to TRBD1. With V trimmed by 2 bases and J by 7 bases, 14 bases remained unmatched. The CDR3 covers 17 residues. In germline, CDR1 is SGHTA, CDR2 FQGNSA. CDR3 nucleotide sequence: TGTGCCAGCAGCTTAAGATTAGGGGGCGCGGGTGGGAATGAGCAGTTCTTC. As protein: CASSLRLGGAGGNEQFF.

A note on this clonotype: Being off target in a library aimed at alpha chains, this beta chain has a size of little meaning. The V call is TRBV5-5, the J call TRBJ2-2, with D uncertain. Trimming shortened V by 0 bases and J by 6 bases, and 12 bases separated the two germline ends. Germline V CDR1 and CDR2: SGHKS, YYEKEE (reference sequence). The CDR3 runs 15 residues. The CDR3 nucleotides are TGTGCCAGCAGCTTGGCGCAGACCACGGCCGGGGAGCTGTTTTTT. Translation: CASSLAQTTAGELFF.

This clonotype is medium-sized by share. This beta chain was picked up by a library intended for alpha chains and is off target, so its count carries little meaning. The V and J genes are TRBV9 and TRBJ2-6, with D unresolved. Germline lookup yields CDR1 SGDLS and CDR2 YYNGEE. V lost 3 bases and J 2 bases, leaving 6 bases between the germline ends. The CDR3 totals 14 residues. The chain's CDR3 is CASSGTAGANVLTF. The CDR3 nucleotides read TGTGCCAGCAGCGGAACAGCTGGGGCCAACGTCCTGACTTTC. Together with reference TRBV9 and TRBJ2-6, the CDR3 gives the full variable domain: DSGVTQTPKHLITATGQRVTLRCSPRSGDLSVYWYQQSLDQGLQFLIQYYNGEERAKGNILERFSAQQFPDLHSELNLSSLELGDSALYFCASSGTAGANVLTFGAGSRLTVL.

This clonotype is termed medium-sized. This beta chain is an off-target read within a library intended for alpha chains, so its frequency means little. The V call is TRBV12-3 or TRBV12-4, the J call TRBJ2-4, with D possibly TRBD2 on 6 matching bases. V lost 5 bases to trimming and J lost 7 bases, with 12 bases between them. The CDR3 length is 13 residues. The CDR3 reads CASSPAGRNIQYF. The CDR3 DNA reads as TGTGCCAGCAGTCCCGCGGGGAGGAACATTCAGTACTTC.

This clonotype is medium-sized within its sample. This beta chain represents an off-target read in a library built for alpha chains; its size is of limited meaning. CDR3 loop: CASSLGLQETQYF. CDR3 sequence (DNA): TGTGCCAGCAGCTTGGGGCTCCAAGAGACCCAGTACTTC. The chain links TRBV5-4 to TRBJ2-5; D is unclear. Looked up from germline, CDR1 is SGHNT and CDR2 is YYREEE (reference sequence). The V end lost 0 bases, the J end lost 1 base, and 4 bases lay between the germline ends. This CDR3 has 13 amino acids. Full variable domain (remainder filled in from reference TRBV5-4 and TRBJ2-5): ETGVTQSPTHLIKTRGQQVTLRCSSQSGHNTVSWYQQALGQGPQFIFQYYREEENGRGNFPPRFSGLQFPNYSSELNVNALELDDSALYLCASSLGLQETQYFGPGTRLLVL.

To note about this clonotype: Little can be read into the size of this beta chain, an off-target read in a library designed for alpha chains. The genes are TRBV4-3 and TRBJ2-5, with D maybe TRBD1 (5 bases). Germline V lookup: CDR1 LGHNA, CDR2 YSLEER. CDR3 size: 13 residues. Trimming shortened V by 1 base and J by 7 bases, and 10 bases separated the two germline ends. CDR3 loop: CASSQVQGGTQYF. The CDR3 DNA sequence: TGCGCCAGCAGCCAAGTTCAGGGCGGGACCCAGTACTTC.

In its sample, this clonotype ranks as medium-sized. This beta chain was picked up by a library intended for alpha chains and is off target, so its count carries little meaning. This rearrangement joins TRBV6-5 to TRBJ2-6; tentatively, D is TRBD2 (5 bases). The length of the CDR3 is 14 residues. Germline-derived CDR1 and CDR2 are MNHEY and SVGAGI. V was cut by 6 bases and J by 2 bases, with 8 bases left in between. CDR3 nucleotides: TGTGCCAGCAGACTAGAGCCTGGGGCCAACGTCCTGACTTTC. It translates to CASRLEPGANVLTF.

This clonotype was found a few times. This beta chain is off target for a library built for alpha chains, so its abundance means little. The chain couples TRBV27 to TRBJ2-5; D not resolved. Trimming shortened V by 7 bases and J by 2 bases, and 17 bases separated the two germline ends. Germline loops: CDR1 MNHEY, CDR2 SMNVEV (reference sequence). The CDR3 contains 15 residues. The CDR3 coding sequence is TGTGCCAGCACCAAAAGACACCGAAATCAAGAGACCCAGTACTTC. Translating gives CASTKRHRNQETQYF.

The table lists this clonotype with a few counts. A library made for alpha chains picked up this beta chain off target, so its size means little. The genes are TRBV7-2 and TRBJ2-5, with 9 bases aligning to TRBD1. V lost 4 bases, J lost 5 bases, and 5 bases stayed unmatched. This CDR3 comprises 14 residues. The germline V gene has CDR1 SGHTA and CDR2 FQGNSA. CDR3 sequence reads: CASSSDRGFETQYF. Written as DNA, the CDR3 is TGTGCCAGCAGCTCGGACAGGGGATTCGAGACCCAGTACTTC. The full variable domain, in which reference TRBV7-2 and TRBJ2-5 provide the parts outside the CDR3, is GAGVSQSPSNKVTEKGKDVELRCDPISGHTALYWYRQSLGQGLEFLIYFQGNSAPDKSGLPSDRFSAERTGGSVSTLTIQRTQQEDSAVYLCASSSDRGFETQYFGPGTRLLVL.

This clonotype has more than one count but fewer than ten. The library was designed around alpha chains, so this beta chain is a stray read whose abundance carries little weight. The V call is TRBV7-9, the J call TRBJ2-6; 7 positions agree with TRBD1. CDR3 length: 15 amino acids. The V and J ends lost 6 bases and 2 bases, in that order; junction bases with no gene match: 4. Germline values: CDR1 SEHNR, CDR2 FQNEAQ (reference sequence). CDR3 sequence (DNA): TGTGCCAGCAGTTATGACAGGGCTGGGGCCAACGTCCTGACTTTC. Amino acids: CASSYDRAGANVLTF.

This clonotype is labeled medium-sized. In a library made to pick up alpha chains, this beta chain is a stray read with a size that means little. The CDR3 DNA is TGTGCCAGCACCATCTCTGGGAGGGCCGGGGAGCTGTTTTTT. It codes for CASTISGRAGELFF. The chain uses TRBV28 and TRBJ2-2; TRBD2 matches at 7 bases. V dropped 7 bases and J dropped 6; count of bases not matched to a gene: 8. This CDR3 contains 14 residues. CDR1 and CDR2 (germline): MDHEN, SYDVKM. Using reference TRBV28 and TRBJ2-2 for the parts outside the CDR3, the full variable domain is DVKVTQSSRYLVKRTGEKVFLECVQDMDHENMFWYRQDPGLGLRLIYFSYDVKMKEKGDIPEGYSVSREKKERFSLILESASTNQTSMYLCASTISGRAGELFFGEGSRLTVL.

On this clonotype: A library prepared for alpha chains yielded this beta chain as an off-target read; its size is of little meaning. The chain combines TRBV7-6 with TRBJ1-4; D perhaps matches TRBD1 (5 bases). Trimming took off 0 bases at V and 7 bases at J, with 12 bases between the two ends. Germline V CDR1 and CDR2: SGHVS, FNYEAQ. CDR3 length equals 15 residues. The CDR3 DNA reads TGTGCCAGCAGCTTAGCGCTCAGGGCTGGTGAAAAACTGTTTTTT. Protein sequence: CASSLALRAGEKLFF.

In this sample, this clonotype turned up many times. A library prepared for alpha chains yielded this beta chain as an off-target read; its size is of little meaning. The CDR3 spells CAWSATGVTNTEAFF. For the CDR3, the DNA is TGTGCCTGGAGTGCGACGGGAGTCACGAACACTGAAGCTTTCTTT. The chain carries TRBV30 and TRBJ1-1; unclear D gene. Germline loops: CDR1 GTSNPN, CDR2 SVGIG (reference sequence). The CDR3 has 15 amino acids. Trimming stripped 1 base from V and 1 base from J, with 13 bases between.

This clonotype is medium-sized (0.01 to 0.1%). A library made for alpha chains picked up this beta chain off target, so its size means little. V is TRBV5-6 and J is TRBJ2-6; tentative D call: TRBD1 (5 bases). The V gene's germline CDR1 is SGHDT and CDR2 YYEEEE. The CDR3 totals 18 residues. Trimming removed 0 bases from V and 0 bases from J, with 13 bases in between. The CDR3, as DNA: TGTGCCAGCAGCTTGGTGAGACAGATTCGCTCTGGGGCCAACGTCCTGACTTTC. It is translated as CASSLVRQIRSGANVLTF.

This clonotype came up many times. Because this beta chain is a stray read in a library intended to capture alpha chains, its abundance should not be given much weight. The V gene is TRBV6-5, the J gene TRBJ2-3, with 7 bases lining up with TRBD2. Per germline, CDR1 MNHEY and CDR2 SVGAGI. Trimming at V came to 0 bases and at J to 2 bases, leaving 2 bases not matched to a gene. CDR3 size: 15 residues. This CDR3 is CASSYSGDYTDTQYF. CDR3 DNA: TGTGCCAGCAGTTACTCAGGGGACTACACAGATACGCAGTATTTT.

This clonotype is labeled medium-sized. This beta chain slipped into a library made for alpha chains as a stray read, so its size is not meaningful. The CDR3 nucleotides read TGCAGCGTTGTAAGTGGGGCCAACGTCCTGACTTTC. This translates into CSVVSGANVLTF. V and J are TRBV29-1 and TRBJ2-6, with D unresolved. The CDR3 extends over 12 amino acids. Looked up from germline, CDR1 is SQVTM and CDR2 is ANQGSEA. V was clipped by 4 bases and J by 3 bases, with 4 bases between them.

As for this clonotype: This beta chain is an unintended read in a library built for alpha chains; its size means little. The chain recombines TRBV5-6 with TRBJ2-1; 7 nucleotides align to TRBD1. There are 15 residues in the CDR3. Germline V gene lookup returns CDR1 SGHDT and CDR2 YYEEEE. V was pared by 4 bases and J by 1 base, with 5 bases of the junction left unmatched. The CDR3 is CASSTDRESYNEQFF. CDR3 nucleotide sequence: TGTGCCAGCAGCACCGACAGGGAATCCTACAATGAGCAGTTCTTC.

Points on this clonotype: Being off target in a library aimed at alpha chains, this beta chain has a size of little meaning. The V call is TRBV7-3, the J call TRBJ2-1, with D tentatively TRBD2 (6 bases). Germline V gene lookup returns CDR1 SGHTA and CDR2 FQGTGA. V was clipped by 2 bases and J by 7 bases, with 21 bases between them. This CDR3 is 17 amino acids long. In nucleotides, the CDR3 is TGTGCCAGCAGCTTAGGTAGGACGGACGGGGCGGGGAATGAGCAGTTCTTC. Translating gives CASSLGRTDGAGNEQFF.

This clonotype is classed as large. This beta chain appears as a stray read in a library generated for alpha chains; its size is not informative. The chain carries TRBV12-3 or TRBV12-4 and TRBJ2-3; 7 nucleotides match TRBD1. After removal of 9 bases from V and 4 bases from J, the junction contained 10 bases not matched to a gene. This CDR3 region has 14 residues. CDR3 sequence: CASKTGVAADTQYF. Written as DNA, the CDR3 is TGTGCCAGTAAAACAGGGGTGGCGGCAGATACGCAGTATTTT.

The sample holds a few counts of this clonotype. Within a library made for alpha chains, this beta chain is off target, and its count is uninformative. The chain couples TRBV29-1 to TRBJ2-3, with D unresolved. The CDR3 covers 10 residues. Deletions cut 8 bases from V and 6 bases from J, with 9 bases between. CDR1 is SQVTM, CDR2 ANQGSEA, per germline. In DNA form, the CDR3 reads TGCAGCCTACGTTCCGATACGCAGTATTTT. Amino acid sequence: CSLRSDTQYF.

By share of the sample, this clonotype is medium-sized. The size of this beta chain means little, since it is a stray read in a library made for alpha chains. The gene calls are TRBV6-2 or TRBV6-3 and TRBJ2-3; 12 bases match TRBD2. CDR1 and CDR2 from the germline V gene are MNHEY and SVGEGT. Trimming cost V 7 bases and J 0 bases; bases outside gene matches: 5. The length of the CDR3 is 16 residues. The CDR3 loop is CASKGLAGISTDTQYF. DNA for the CDR3: TGTGCCAGCAAAGGACTAGCGGGGATAAGCACAGATACGCAGTATTTT.

This clonotype is termed medium-sized. With the library built for alpha chains, this beta chain is off target and its frequency is not meaningful. The V call is TRBV20-1, the J call TRBJ1-1; D ambiguous. Germline values: CDR1 DFQATT, CDR2 SNEGSKA (reference sequence). Trimming removed 2 bases at V and 7 bases at J, with 17 bases between. The CDR3 has 14 amino acids. The CDR3 reads CSARTGRQPHEAFF. The CDR3, as DNA: TGCAGTGCTAGAACCGGGAGGCAGCCCCATGAAGCTTTCTTT.